Detailed here is one T cell receptor (beta chain). The antigen it recognizes is unknown. The record has no base qualities; no much larger clone is one base away. The sample comes from a study of CD8 T cells in ankylosing spondylitis (dated by TCRdb to between 2016 and 2019). A note on the overall study: To find TCR variants linked to disease, the study profiled T cell receptor beta repertoires in ankylosing spondylitis patients and healthy donors. Samples of peripheral blood were taken, and for ankylosing spondylitis patients, synovial fluid was collected as well. In total, the full study cohort was made up of some 100 healthy donors and 20 to 25 ankylosing spondylitis patients.

The CDR3 holds 16 amino acids from the cysteine to the phenylalanine. The CDR3 DNA has 48 bases and is translated from base 1. CDR1 is given as MGHRA and CDR2 as YSYEKL, both from the germline V gene. Trimming removed 1 base from V and 5 bases from J, leaving 15 bases between the germline ends. Reads for this sample came from an Illumina HiSeq 2500. TCR beta libraries were prepared by quantitative 5'-RACE with molecular barcodes. From the authors' description of their analysis: To identify disease-linked TCR variants, a new computational method was used, one built on a probabilistic model of VDJ rearrangement. TCRdb trimmed public reads at Q25 via fastp, called clones via MiXCR and kept in-frame beta chains. Every entry covers one CDR3 protein and lists the most common genes and DNA from its rows. The V and J calls, along with clone size, are taken from TCRdb and not from the paper's own processing. The sample table lists under 950,000 distinct CDR3 sequences, around 20% of them with a count of one. The top ten clonotypes cover approximately 18% of the sample.

General study outcomes and caveats: The disease-linked clones were reported as significantly enriched in matched synovial fluid samples from ankylosing spondylitis patients. Blood from ankylosing spondylitis patients appeared to be characterized by a TCR beta motif composed of under 10 highly homologous amino acid variants. Some TCR beta motif variants had previously been reported in synovial fluid and blood of reactive arthritis patients, which suggested common disease-initiation mechanisms. The disease-linked clones had a CD8+ phenotype and were found at relatively low frequencies in peripheral blood.

The V and J genes are TRBV4-1 and TRBJ2-1; TRBD1 is a possible D gene, resting on 6 matching bases. Material for sequencing was blood, either unsorted or a sorted T cell fraction (not recorded which). The receptor's source is a male donor with ankylosing spondylitis. The DNA sequence is given as TGCGCCAGCAGCCAAGTCCTTCAGGGGATCGACAATGAGCAGTTCTTC. It specifies CASSQVLQGIDNEQFF.